Listed below are T cell receptor beta chains from one sample, sequenced in a study of T cell changes during pregnancy in multiple sclerosis. Clones were read by immunoSEQ multiplex PCR, and TCRdb kept only the in-frame ones, dropping some. The table records roughly 41,000 clones, around 94% of them present only once. The starting material was peripheral blood, obtained in the third trimester of pregnancy. The receptors here all came from a female donor with multiple sclerosis, enrolled in a pregnancy study. Both conserved end residues are part of each CDR3. D genes are given only for firm matches. Expanded clones get a size class; other rows say once, few or many, or leave the size out.

J gene: TRBJ1-1; clone size: NA; D gene: TRBD1; V gene: TRBV18; CDR3 DNA: TGTGCCAGCTCACCACAGGGGGCCATGGGTAGTTCTGAAGCTTTCTTT; CDR3 protein: CASSPQGAMGSSEAFF
J gene: TRBJ1-2; clone size: once; D gene: NA; V gene: TRBV18; CDR3 DNA: TGTGCCAGCTCACCTACAGAGTACTATGGCTACACCTTC; CDR3 protein: CASSPTEYYGYTF
J gene: TRBJ2-3; clone size: NA; D gene: TRBD2; V gene: TRBV6-4; CDR3 DNA: TGTGCCAGCAGTGAAGAGACTAGCGGGGCCGATACGCAGTATTTT; CDR3 protein: CASSEETSGADTQYF
J gene: TRBJ2-7; clone size: NA; D gene: NA; V gene: TRBV7-8; CDR3 DNA: TGTGCCAGCAGCTTGCTAGCGCAGTCTCACCTGACTGATACCTACGAGCAGTACTTC; CDR3 protein: CASSLLAQSHLTDTYEQYF
J gene: TRBJ2-6; clone size: NA; D gene: TRBD1; V gene: TRBV5-1; CDR3 DNA: TGCGCCAGCAGCTCGGACAGGAACTCTGGGGCCAACGTCCTGACTTTC; CDR3 protein: CASSSDRNSGANVLTF
J gene: TRBJ2-5; clone size: NA; D gene: TRBD2; V gene: TRBV2; CDR3 DNA: TGTGCCAGCAGTGGGCCCGGACTAGCGGGGGAGCAAGAGACCCAGTACTTC; CDR3 protein: CASSGPGLAGEQETQYF
J gene: TRBJ2-5; clone size: NA; D gene: TRBD2; V gene: TRBV9; CDR3 DNA: TGTGCCAGCAGCGCCCAACCCTTAGGACTAGCGGGAGGGCCTTCCCCAGAGACCCAGTACTTC; CDR3 protein: CASSAQPLGLAGGPSPETQYF
J gene: TRBJ1-2; clone size: NA; D gene: TRBD1; V gene: TRBV5-4; CDR3 DNA: TGTGCCAGCAGCCCGGACAGGGGCTATGGCTACACCTTC; CDR3 protein: CASSPDRGYGYTF
J gene: TRBJ2-1; clone size: NA; D gene: TRBD2; V gene: TRBV4-1; CDR3 DNA: TGCGCCAGCAGCCAAGATCTGCTAGCGGGAGGGCCTCGTGAGCAGTTCTTC; CDR3 protein: CASSQDLLAGGPREQFF
J gene: TRBJ1-4; clone size: NA; D gene: NA; V gene: TRBV5-4; CDR3 DNA: TGTGCCAGCAGCAAACAGGGTCTTGCTAATGAAAAACTGTTTTTT; CDR3 protein: CASSKQGLANEKLFF
J gene: TRBJ2-7; clone size: NA; D gene: TRBD2; V gene: TRBV27; CDR3 DNA: TGTGCCAGCAGTTTCGGGGTAGGACTAGCGGGGAGGTCCTACGAGCAGTACTTC; CDR3 protein: CASSFGVGLAGRSYEQYF
J gene: TRBJ1-5; clone size: NA; D gene: NA; V gene: TRBV30; CDR3 DNA: TGTGCCTGGAGCAGAGGGGGGGTGTTCAATCAGCCCCAGCATTTT; CDR3 protein: CAWSRGGVFNQPQHF
J gene: TRBJ1-1; clone size: NA; D gene: NA; V gene: TRBV6-5; CDR3 DNA: TGTGCCAGCAGTTACGGGAGGGGTGACACTGAAGCTTTCTTT; CDR3 protein: CASSYGRGDTEAFF
J gene: TRBJ1-2; clone size: NA; D gene: TRBD1; V gene: TRBV19; CDR3 DNA: TGTGCCAGTAGTATCCCACAGGGGGCGTTCTATGGCTACACCTTC; CDR3 protein: CASSIPQGAFYGYTF
J gene: TRBJ2-2; clone size: NA; D gene: TRBD2; V gene: TRBV27; CDR3 DNA: TGTGCCAGCAGTCCGAAACCGGGACTAGCTCCCGGGGAGCTGTTTTTT; CDR3 protein: CASSPKPGLAPGELFF
J gene: TRBJ2-2; clone size: once; D gene: TRBD1; V gene: TRBV6-4; CDR3 DNA: TGTGCCAGCAGTAAAAGAACCCTGACAGGGCGGGCCGGGGAGCTGTTTTTT; CDR3 protein: CASSKRTLTGRAGELFF
J gene: TRBJ2-3; clone size: NA; D gene: NA; V gene: TRBV4-1; CDR3 DNA: TGCGCCAGCAGCGAGGGCCCCGCGGATACGCAGTATTTT; CDR3 protein: CASSEGPADTQYF
J gene: TRBJ2-1; clone size: NA; D gene: TRBD2; V gene: TRBV10-2; CDR3 DNA: TGCGCCACCACGCTGATGCCCATAGCGGGAGATCAAAATGAGCAGTTCTTC; CDR3 protein: CATTLMPIAGDQNEQFF
J gene: TRBJ1-3; clone size: NA; D gene: NA; V gene: TRBV28; CDR3 DNA: TGTGCCAGCAGTTTTCAGATCTCTGGAAACACCATATATTTT; CDR3 protein: CASSFQISGNTIYF
J gene: TRBJ2-3; clone size: NA; D gene: TRBD2; V gene: TRBV19; CDR3 DNA: TGTGCCAGTAGTGGGAGGGTAGCGGGGGCTACAGATACGCAGTATTTT; CDR3 protein: CASSGRVAGATDTQYF
J gene: TRBJ1-2; clone size: NA; D gene: NA; V gene: TRBV25-1; CDR3 DNA: TGTGCCAGCAGTCACCCACAGAACTATGGCTACACCTTC; CDR3 protein: CASSHPQNYGYTF
J gene: TRBJ1-1; clone size: NA; D gene: NA; V gene: TRBV6-5; CDR3 DNA: TGTGCCAGCAGTTACCGGGAGGGCACGAACACTGAAGCTTTCTTT; CDR3 protein: CASSYREGTNTEAFF
J gene: TRBJ2-7; clone size: NA; D gene: NA; V gene: TRBV11-3; CDR3 DNA: TGTGCCAGCAATTTCCTGGGGCAGCTTACTAATGAGCAGTACTTC; CDR3 protein: CASNFLGQLTNEQYF
J gene: TRBJ2-3; clone size: NA; D gene: NA; V gene: TRBV2; CDR3 DNA: TGTGCCAGCAGTGGGGCCAGCACAGATACGCAGTATTTT; CDR3 protein: CASSGASTDTQYF
J gene: TRBJ1-1; clone size: NA; D gene: NA; V gene: TRBV5-6; CDR3 DNA: TGTGCCAGCAGCTTGGGGGGCGCAGGTCGCACTGAAGCTTTCTTT; CDR3 protein: CASSLGGAGRTEAFF
J gene: TRBJ2-5; clone size: once; D gene: TRBD2; V gene: TRBV7-9; CDR3 DNA: TGTGCCAGCAGCACTCGACTAGCGGGAGTAGAGACCCAGTACTTC; CDR3 protein: CASSTRLAGVETQYF
J gene: TRBJ2-7; clone size: once; D gene: NA; V gene: TRBV5-5; CDR3 DNA: TGTGCCAGCAGCGGGTGGGGGCCGACCTACGAGCAGTACTTC; CDR3 protein: CASSGWGPTYEQYF
J gene: TRBJ2-2; clone size: NA; D gene: NA; V gene: TRBV6-5; CDR3 DNA: TGTGCCAGCGCGCTAGGTCTAGCGAACACCGGGGAGCTGTTTTTT; CDR3 protein: CASALGLANTGELFF
J gene: TRBJ2-3; clone size: once; D gene: TRBD2; V gene: TRBV7-9; CDR3 DNA: TGTGCCAGCAGCTTATTAGCTAGCGGCTACACAGATACGCAGTATTTT; CDR3 protein: CASSLLASGYTDTQYF
J gene: TRBJ1-6; clone size: NA; D gene: NA; V gene: TRBV27; CDR3 DNA: TGTGCCAGCAGTCCCCTCGGGGGTCGCCCCCTCCACTTT; CDR3 protein: CASSPLGGRPLHF
J gene: TRBJ2-2; clone size: once; D gene: TRBD2; V gene: TRBV9; CDR3 DNA: TGTGCCAGCAGCGTAGGGACTAGCGGGGGGGCCAGAAGCACCGGGGAGCTGTTTTTT; CDR3 protein: CASSVGTSGGARSTGELFF
J gene: TRBJ2-3; clone size: once; D gene: TRBD2; V gene: TRBV19; CDR3 DNA: TGTGCCAGTAGTATGGGTAGCGGGGGGGCAGATACGCAGTATTTT; CDR3 protein: CASSMGSGGADTQYF
J gene: TRBJ1-6; clone size: NA; D gene: NA; V gene: TRBV19; CDR3 DNA: TGTGCCAGTAGTATCGTGGGAGGGGGGAAAAAATCCCTCCACTTT; CDR3 protein: CASSIVGGGKKSLHF
J gene: TRBJ1-4; clone size: NA; D gene: TRBD1; V gene: TRBV30; CDR3 DNA: TGTGCCTGGAGTGTACAGGGGAAACTGTTTTTT; CDR3 protein: CAWSVQGKLFF
J gene: TRBJ1-1; clone size: few; D gene: NA; V gene: TRBV30; CDR3 DNA: TGTGCCTGGAGTGTCCGAGACAGGTCTGAAGCTTTCTTT; CDR3 protein: CAWSVRDRSEAFF
J gene: TRBJ2-6; clone size: NA; D gene: TRBD1; V gene: TRBV9; CDR3 DNA: TGTGCCAGCAGCCCCTGGACAGGAAAAATCTCTGGGGCCAACGTCCTGACTTTC; CDR3 protein: CASSPWTGKISGANVLTF
J gene: TRBJ1-5; clone size: NA; D gene: TRBD1; V gene: TRBV4-1; CDR3 DNA: TGCGCCAGCAGCCAGGCGGGACAGGGGGCAAAAGCATCTCACAATCAGCCCCAGCATTTT; CDR3 protein: CASSQAGQGAKASHNQPQHF
J gene: TRBJ2-2; clone size: once; D gene: TRBD1; V gene: TRBV11-1; CDR3 DNA: TGTGCCAGCAGCTTGACAGGGGGTCACGGGGAGCTGTTTTTT; CDR3 protein: CASSLTGGHGELFF
J gene: TRBJ2-6; clone size: NA; D gene: NA; V gene: TRBV7-9; CDR3 DNA: TGTGCCAGCAGCTTAGTATCGGGTACAGGGGCCAACGTCCTGACTTTC; CDR3 protein: CASSLVSGTGANVLTF
J gene: TRBJ2-1; clone size: NA; D gene: TRBD2; V gene: TRBV19; CDR3 DNA: TGTGCCAGCATGCTGACTAGCGGGGGGAGCTCCTACAATGAGCAGTTCTTC; CDR3 protein: CASMLTSGGSSYNEQFF
J gene: TRBJ1-1; clone size: NA; D gene: NA; V gene: TRBV18; CDR3 DNA: TGTGCCAGCTCACCACTCGCAGGCACTGAAGCTTTCTTT; CDR3 protein: CASSPLAGTEAFF
J gene: TRBJ2-7; clone size: NA; D gene: TRBD2; V gene: TRBV15; CDR3 DNA: TGTGCCACCAGCAGACCCCCCGCCGGGACTAGCCTAGCCTACGAGCAGTACTTC; CDR3 protein: CATSRPPAGTSLAYEQYF
J gene: TRBJ1-2; clone size: NA; D gene: TRBD1; V gene: TRBV5-4; CDR3 DNA: TGTGCCAGCAGCCGACAGGGATATGGCTACACCTTC; CDR3 protein: CASSRQGYGYTF
J gene: TRBJ2-7; clone size: NA; D gene: TRBD1; V gene: TRBV20-1; CDR3 DNA: TGCAGTGCTACGACAGGGGACGAGCAGTACTTC; CDR3 protein: CSATTGDEQYF